This TCR beta chain was obtained from a study of cytomegalovirus exposure and HLA in healthy donors. Findings of the study overall: The study recorded 150 to 200 TCR beta chains that were cytomegalovirus-associated.

A single count supports this clone. The antigen remains unidentified. Clones were read by immunoSEQ multiplex PCR, and TCRdb kept only the in-frame ones, dropping some. The table includes 98,000 or so clones, approximately 95% detected once. Per the germline V gene, CDR1 is LGHNA and CDR2 is YNFKEQ. Between the trimmed V and J ends, which lost 4 bases and 4 bases, there was a span of 26 bases. The CDR3 contains 20 residues. The chain employs TRBV4-2 and TRBJ1-6, with TRBD1 as a possible D gene (6 bases). Source material: PBMCs. This clonotype was sampled from a young woman in good health and CMV-seronegative. In DNA form, the CDR3 reads TGTGCCAGCAGCCGCGAAGGCCAGGGGTCCTGGCCTTCTTATAATTCACCCCTCCACTTT. Amino acids: CASSREGQGSWPSYNSPLHF.